The 30 T cell receptor beta chains reported below all come from one sample, sequenced in a study of graft-versus-host responses after intestinal transplantation. These receptors lack a known antigen. Only in-frame clones appear in the TCRdb table, and some are missing; sequencing was by immunoSEQ multiplex PCR. The data hold some 90,000 clones, with roughly 92% observed a single time. The material was unstimulated CD4+ T cells sorted from spleen or lymph node cells, obtained before intestinal transplant. The receptors derive from a human donor who received an intestinal transplant.

The chain couples TRBV7-3 to TRBJ2-1; 13 nucleotides line up with TRBD2. Germline CDR1 reads SGHTA; CDR2 reads FQGTGA. With 5 bases clipped from V and 4 bases from J, the junction kept 5 bases outside the gene matches. This CDR3 region has 16 residues. The CDR3: CASSPLTSGGYNEQFF. DNA for the CDR3: TGTGCCAGCAGCCCACTGACTAGCGGGGGGTACAATGAGCAGTTCTTC.

The rearrangement uses TRBV28 and TRBJ2-5, with TRBD2 matching over 8 bases. Unmatched junction bases numbered 13, after V lost 2 bases and J lost 2 bases. The CDR3 sequence is 18 residues long. In germline, CDR1 is MDHEN, CDR2 SYDVKM. For the CDR3, the DNA is TGTGCCAGCAGTTTACCGAATCGGGCTAGCGGGCATCAAGAGACCCAGTACTTC. Protein: CASSLPNRASGHQETQYF. Looking up the rest from reference TRBV28 and TRBJ2-5 gives the full variable domain: DVKVTQSSRYLVKRTGEKVFLECVQDMDHENMFWYRQDPGLGLRLIYFSYDVKMKEKGDIPEGYSVSREKKERFSLILESASTNQTSMYLCASSLPNRASGHQETQYFGPGTRLLVL.

J is TRBJ2-1 and V is TRBV6-5; D is possibly TRBD1 or TRBD2 (6 bases each). V was shortened by 6 bases and J by 4 bases, with 16 bases between the two germline ends. The CDR3 length is 15 residues. Per the germline V gene, CDR1 is MNHEY and CDR2 is SVGAGI. The CDR3: CASSKGGIGYNEQFF. The CDR3 DNA sequence: TGTGCCAGCAGCAAAGGGGGGATAGGATACAATGAGCAGTTCTTC.

The V gene is TRBV21-1, the J gene TRBJ2-7; TRBD2 is the table's D call, not checked against the DNA. TRBV21-1 is shown as a pseudogene. CDR3 size: 16 residues. The CDR3 reads CASSTDSGASSYEQYF. CDR3 nucleotide sequence: TGTGCCAGCAGCACCGATAGCGGGGCTAGCTCCTACGAGCAGTACTTC.

The chain carries TRBV6-5 and TRBJ1-1; 10 positions agree with TRBD1. The CDR3 sequence is 14 residues long. With 2 bases clipped from V and 3 bases from J, the junction kept 0 bases outside the gene matches. Germline V gene data show CDR1 as MNHEY and CDR2 as SVGAGI. CDR3 coding DNA: TGTGCCAGCAGTTACGGGACAGGGGACACTGAAGCTTTCTTT. Translation gives CASSYGTGDTEAFF.

The gene calls are TRBV10-1 and TRBJ1-1; D is unresolved. V was shortened by 3 bases and J by 8 bases, with 13 bases between the two germline ends. CDR3 length: 13 residues. CDR1 WNHNN and CDR2 SYGVQD come from the germline V gene (reference sequence). The CDR3 sequence is CASSESSGSEAFF. The CDR3 DNA follows: TGCGCCAGCAGTGAATCTTCGGGCTCCGAAGCTTTCTTT.

This sequence joins TRBV4-2 and TRBJ2-5; D is unclear. The J call may be incorrect, as the DNA end agrees better with TRBJ2-7. The germline gives CDR1 LGHNA, CDR2 YNFKEQ. The CDR3 is made up of 15 amino acids. The CDR3 DNA reads as TGTGCCAGCAGCCAAGTGGGTCAACTATCCTACGAGCAGTACTTC. Protein: CASSQVGQLSYEQYF.

This clone was picked up one time. Germline and junction disagree at one end, which may indicate a read error. The chain employs TRBV15 and TRBJ2-7, with D unclear. The CDR3 sequence is 16 residues long. Germline CDR1 LNHNV, CDR2 YYDKDF (reference sequence). This CDR3 is CATSRDVWPLADEQCF. In DNA form, the CDR3 reads TGTGCCACCAGCAGAGATGTTTGGCCCTTAGCAGACGAGCAGTGCTTC.

The rearrangement uses TRBV19 and TRBJ1-1; 12 nucleotides align to TRBD1. V was pared by 1 base and J by 5 bases, with 5 bases of the junction left unmatched. This CDR3 is built from 16 residues. CDR1 and CDR2 (germline): LNHDA, SQIVND (reference sequence). Written as DNA, the CDR3 is TGTGCCAGTAGTATAGCCTGGGACAGGGGGCATACTGAAGCTTTCTTT. The encoded protein is CASSIAWDRGHTEAFF.

The DNA for the CDR3 is TGTGCCAGCAGTTTATTCGGGTCGGGGGCCAACGTCCTGACTTTC. This sequence encodes CASSLFGSGANVLTF. The genes are TRBV28 and TRBJ2-6; D ambiguous. Trimming stripped 1 base from V and 4 bases from J, with 8 bases between. This CDR3 region has 15 residues. From germline, CDR1 is MDHEN and CDR2 SYDVKM.

The genes are TRBV5-4 and TRBJ1-2; D ambiguous. This CDR3 is built from 11 residues. V dropped 4 bases and J dropped 2 bases, with 3 bases sitting between them. The germline V gene has CDR1 SGHNT and CDR2 YYREEE (reference sequence). CDR3 DNA sequence: TGTGCCAGCAGCAGGAACTATGGCTACACCTTC. Amino acids: CASSRNYGYTF.

The chain carries TRBV28 and TRBJ1-1; maybe TRBD1 (6 bases). V shed 7 bases and J shed 0 bases, with 15 bases lying between them. The CDR3 is 15 amino acids. The germline gives CDR1 MDHEN, CDR2 SYDVKM. CDR3 protein: CASTFGGRVNTEAFF. In DNA, the CDR3 is TGTGCCAGCACTTTTGGGGGGCGAGTGAACACTGAAGCTTTCTTT. Complete variable domain (other parts from reference TRBV28 and TRBJ1-1): DVKVTQSSRYLVKRTGEKVFLECVQDMDHENMFWYRQDPGLGLRLIYFSYDVKMKEKGDIPEGYSVSREKKERFSLILESASTNQTSMYLCASTFGGRVNTEAFFGQGTRLTVV.

The J gene is TRBJ2-5, the V gene TRBV12-5, with D unresolved. Germline V gene lookup returns CDR1 LGHNT and CDR2 FRNRAP. The CDR3 has 18 residues. V lost 1 base, J lost 5 bases, and 23 bases lay in between. The DNA for the CDR3 is TGTGCTAGTGGTTTGGGAGACCTGGGCACCCAGCCGAGGGAGACCCAGTACTTC. Translated: CASGLGDLGTQPRETQYF.

The chain joins TRBV5-1 to TRBJ2-1; D ambiguous. CDR1 SGHRS and CDR2 YFSETQ come from the germline V gene. V was clipped by 0 bases and J by 7 bases, with 11 bases between them. CDR3 length: 14 amino acids. The CDR3 region is CASSLGQARNEQFF. The DNA for the CDR3 is TGCGCCAGCAGCTTGGGGCAGGCTAGGAATGAGCAGTTCTTC.

The V and J genes are TRBV5-1 and TRBJ2-7, with D possibly being TRBD2 (6 bases). Per germline, CDR1 SGHRS and CDR2 YFSETQ. The CDR3 has 14 amino acids. Trimming took 4 bases from V and 0 from J, leaving 11 bases between them. The CDR3 sequence is CASSLHGSSYEQYF. The DNA of the CDR3 is TGCGCCAGCAGCCTGCACGGGAGCTCCTACGAGCAGTACTTC.

The chain employs TRBV25-1 and TRBJ2-7; D possibly uses TRBD1 or TRBD2 (5 bases each). Germline V gene lookup returns CDR1 MGHDK and CDR2 SYGVNS. The CDR3 consists of 11 residues. Trimming left V 4 bases short and J 4 bases short, with 5 bases between. CDR3 sequence: CASSGGYEQYF. The CDR3 nucleotides read TGTGCCAGCAGTGGGGGGTACGAGCAGTACTTC.

The rearrangement links TRBV5-1 to TRBJ1-1; unclear D gene. The CDR3 extends over 16 amino acids. V was pared by 0 bases and J by 1 base, with 13 bases between. From germline, CDR1 is SGHRS and CDR2 YFSETQ. CDR3 DNA: TGCGCCAGCAGCTTGGTAAGTGGGCCTTCGAACACTGAAGCTTTCTTT. This codes for CASSLVSGPSNTEAFF.

This clone has only a few counts. The rearrangement uses TRBV7-9 and TRBJ1-3; D unresolved. There are 15 residues in the CDR3. The germline V gene encodes CDR1 SEHNR and CDR2 FQNEAQ (reference sequence). The V and J ends lost 3 bases and 0 bases respectively, with 9 bases between them. CDR3 in DNA: TGTGCCAGCAGCTTGAACAGCAACTCTGGAAACACCATATATTTT. This codes for CASSLNSNSGNTIYF.

The chain has TRBV28 and TRBJ1-4; 9 bases match TRBD1. V lost 4 bases and J lost 5; bases outside the gene matches: 5. CDR1 is MDHEN, CDR2 SYDVKM, per germline. The CDR3 is 15 amino acids. The CDR3 region has the DNA TGTGCCAGCAGTTCAACCGGGACAGGGAATGAAAAACTGTTTTTT. It codes for CASSSTGTGNEKLFF.

With respect to this clone: This sample includes further DNA sequences coding for the same CDR3. This chain connects TRBV7-6 to TRBJ2-3; 12 bases are a match to TRBD2. The junction had 1 base not matched to a gene; V was cut back by 2 bases and J by 4 bases. Looked up from germline, CDR1 is SGHVS and CDR2 is FNYEAQ. The length of the CDR3 is 15 residues. The CDR3 DNA reads TGTGCCAGCAGCTTACTAGCGGGAGGGCCAGATACGCAGTATTTT. As protein: CASSLLAGGPDTQYF.

The chain uses TRBV6-5 and TRBJ2-3, with a possible D match to TRBD1 (5 bases). CDR1 and CDR2 from the germline V gene are MNHEY and SVGAGI. Trimming removed 1 base from V and 4 bases from J, with 9 bases in between. This CDR3 has 14 amino acids. CDR3 in DNA: TGTGCCAGCAGTTACTGGGGCAGGGCAGATACGCAGTATTTT. It translates to CASSYWGRADTQYF.

The rearrangement joins TRBV5-6 to TRBJ2-1, with D perhaps TRBD2 (6 bases). The CDR3 runs to 16 residues. V was cut by 4 bases and J by 0 bases, with 14 bases left in between. Germline values: CDR1 SGHDT, CDR2 YYEEEE. CDR3 sequence: CASSVRGLYSYNEQFF. DNA for the CDR3: TGTGCCAGCAGCGTGCGGGGCCTTTACTCCTACAATGAGCAGTTCTTC.

The chain carries TRBV2 and TRBJ2-7, with 8 bases that match TRBD1. This CDR3 has 14 amino acids. CDR1 SNHLY and CDR2 FYNNEI come from the germline V gene. J was trimmed by 3 bases and V by 7 bases; bases with no gene match: 8. The CDR3 is CASKETGEFYEQYF. The CDR3 DNA reads as TGTGCCAGCAAGGAGACAGGGGAGTTCTACGAGCAGTACTTC. The whole variable domain, remainder taken from reference TRBV2 and TRBJ2-7, is EPEVTQTPSHQVTQMGQEVILRCVPISNHLYFYWYRQILGQKVEFLVSFYNNEISEKSEIFDDQFSVERPDGSNFTLKIRSTKLEDSAMYFCASKETGEFYEQYFGPGTRLTVT.

The V gene is TRBV7-2, the J gene TRBJ2-3; no definite D call. CDR1 is SGHTA, CDR2 FQGNSA, per germline. CDR3 length equals 12 residues. Trimming shortened V by 5 bases and J by 2 bases, and 5 bases separated the two germline ends. CDR3 DNA: TGTGCCAGCAGCGCATACACAGATACGCAGTATTTT. This codes for CASSAYTDTQYF.

V gene TRBV5-4 combines with J gene TRBJ2-4, with 7 bases identical to TRBD2. V was pared by 0 bases and J by 2 bases, with 5 bases of the junction left unmatched. CDR1 SGHNT and CDR2 YYREEE come from the germline V gene (reference sequence). The CDR3 runs to 16 residues. The CDR3 nucleotides are TGTGCCAGCAGCTTGGGGGGAGGGGATCCCAAAAACATTCAGTACTTC. This translates into CASSLGGGDPKNIQYF.

This chain connects TRBV18 to TRBJ1-1; D perhaps matches TRBD1 (6 bases). The CDR3 consists of 14 residues. Germline CDR1 is KGHSH and CDR2 is LQKENI. V lost 3 bases and J 1 base, leaving 9 bases between the germline ends. The DNA of the CDR3 is TGTGCCAGCTCACCGGACAGTGCGAACACTGAAGCTTTCTTT. Protein product: CASSPDSANTEAFF.

CDR3: CASGLRLNNEQFF. Here the CDR3 DNA reads TGTGCTAGTGGTTTGAGACTTAACAATGAGCAGTTCTTC. The rearrangement joins TRBV12-5 to TRBJ2-1; D remains unclear. Germline loops: CDR1 LGHNT, CDR2 FRNRAP. V gave up 2 bases and J gave up 5 bases, with 7 bases separating them. The CDR3 extends over 13 amino acids.

This clone occurred once. The chain recombines TRBV7-9 with TRBJ1-1; TRBD1 matches at 7 bases. J lost 1 base, V lost 0 bases, and 14 bases had no gene match. The germline gives CDR1 SEHNR, CDR2 FQNEAQ (reference sequence). The CDR3 has 19 amino acids. In nucleotides, the CDR3 is TGTGCCAGCAGCTTAGCCCGGGACAGACTATCATATCCGAACACTGAAGCTTTCTTT. Its protein product is CASSLARDRLSYPNTEAFF.

A remark on this clone: The sample contains more than one DNA sequence encoding this CDR3. CDR3 in DNA: TGCGCCAGCAGCTTGGGGACGACCTACAATGAGCAGTTCTTC. It specifies CASSLGTTYNEQFF. This chain uses TRBV5-1 with TRBJ2-1; no clear D gene. This CDR3 contains 14 residues. Trimming removed 0 bases at V and 2 bases at J, with 6 bases between. Germline V lookup: CDR1 SGHRS, CDR2 YFSETQ.

In nucleotides, the CDR3 is TGTGCCAGCAGACGAGGGTTGGAAGAAAAACTGTTTTTT. Amino acid sequence: CASRRGLEEKLFF. The V gene is TRBV6-1, the J gene TRBJ1-4, with D unclear. CDR3 length equals 13 residues. Trimming removed 6 bases from V and 8 bases from J, with 13 bases in between. Germline V gene lookup returns CDR1 MNHNS and CDR2 SASEGT.